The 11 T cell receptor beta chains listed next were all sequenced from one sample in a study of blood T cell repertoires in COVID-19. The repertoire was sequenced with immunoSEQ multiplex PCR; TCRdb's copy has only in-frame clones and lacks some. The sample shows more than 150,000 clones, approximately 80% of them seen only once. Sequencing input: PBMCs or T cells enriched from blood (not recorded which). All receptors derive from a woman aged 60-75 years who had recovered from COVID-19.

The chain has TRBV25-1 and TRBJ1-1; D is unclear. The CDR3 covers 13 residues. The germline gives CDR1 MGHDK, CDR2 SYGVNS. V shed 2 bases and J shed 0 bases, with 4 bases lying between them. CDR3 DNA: TGTGCCAGCAGTGAAATAGTGAACACTGAAGCTTTCTTT. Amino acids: CASSEIVNTEAFF.

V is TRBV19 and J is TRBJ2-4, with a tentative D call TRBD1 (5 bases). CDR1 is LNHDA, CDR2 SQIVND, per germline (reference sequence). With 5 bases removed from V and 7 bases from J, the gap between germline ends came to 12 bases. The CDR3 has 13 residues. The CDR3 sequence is CASSGAGLNIQYF. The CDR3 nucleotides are TGTGCCAGTAGTGGGGCAGGGTTGAACATTCAGTACTTC.

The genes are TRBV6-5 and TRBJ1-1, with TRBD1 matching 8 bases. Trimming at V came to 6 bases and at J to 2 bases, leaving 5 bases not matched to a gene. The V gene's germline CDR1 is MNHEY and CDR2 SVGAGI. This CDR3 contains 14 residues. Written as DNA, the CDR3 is TGTGCCAGCAGCAGGGGGCGGTTTAACACTGAAGCTTTCTTT. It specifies CASSRGRFNTEAFF.

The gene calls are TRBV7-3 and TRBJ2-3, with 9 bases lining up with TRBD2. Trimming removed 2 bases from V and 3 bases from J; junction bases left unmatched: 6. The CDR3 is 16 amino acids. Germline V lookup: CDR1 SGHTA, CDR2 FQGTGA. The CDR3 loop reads CASSLGAGGGTDTQYF. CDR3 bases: TGTGCCAGCAGCTTAGGAGCGGGAGGTGGAACAGATACGCAGTATTTT.

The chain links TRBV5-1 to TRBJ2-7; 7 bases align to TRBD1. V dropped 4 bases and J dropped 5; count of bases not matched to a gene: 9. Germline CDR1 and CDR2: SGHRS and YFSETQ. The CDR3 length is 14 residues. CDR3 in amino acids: CASSMTGSFHEQYF. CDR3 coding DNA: TGCGCCAGCAGCATGACAGGGTCATTCCACGAGCAGTACTTC.

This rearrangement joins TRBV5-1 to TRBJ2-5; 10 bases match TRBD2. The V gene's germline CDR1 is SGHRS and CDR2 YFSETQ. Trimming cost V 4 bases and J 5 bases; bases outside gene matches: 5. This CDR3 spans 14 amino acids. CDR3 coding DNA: TGCGCCAGCAGCAGAGGACTAGCGGAGGAGACCCAGTACTTC. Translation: CASSRGLAEETQYF.

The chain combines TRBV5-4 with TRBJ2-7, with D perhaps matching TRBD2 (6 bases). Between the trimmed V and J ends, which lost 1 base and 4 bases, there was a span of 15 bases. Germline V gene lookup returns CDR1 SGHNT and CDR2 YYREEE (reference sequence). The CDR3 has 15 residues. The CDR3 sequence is CASSLFTGSLYEQYF. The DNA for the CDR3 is TGTGCCAGCAGCTTGTTTACCGGGAGCCTGTACGAGCAGTACTTC.

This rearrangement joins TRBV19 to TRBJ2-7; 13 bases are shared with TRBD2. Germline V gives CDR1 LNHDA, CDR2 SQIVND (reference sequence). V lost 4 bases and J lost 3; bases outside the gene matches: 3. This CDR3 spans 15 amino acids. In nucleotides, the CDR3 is TGTGCCAGTAGTACCGGACTAGCGGGAGACTACGAGCAGTACTTC. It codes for CASSTGLAGDYEQYF.

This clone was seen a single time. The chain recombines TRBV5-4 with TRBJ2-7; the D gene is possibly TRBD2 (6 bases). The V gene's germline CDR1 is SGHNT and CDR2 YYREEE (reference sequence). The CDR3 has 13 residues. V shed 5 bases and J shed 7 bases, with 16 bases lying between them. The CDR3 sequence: CASSPGTSGEQYF. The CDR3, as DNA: TGTGCCAGCAGTCCCGGGACTTCGGGGGAGCAGTACTTC.

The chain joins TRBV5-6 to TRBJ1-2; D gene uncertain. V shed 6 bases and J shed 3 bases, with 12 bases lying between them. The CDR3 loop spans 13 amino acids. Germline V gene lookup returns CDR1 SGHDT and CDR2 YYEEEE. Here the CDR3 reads CASMAEFDYGYTF. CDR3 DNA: TGTGCCAGCATGGCAGAATTTGACTATGGCTACACCTTC. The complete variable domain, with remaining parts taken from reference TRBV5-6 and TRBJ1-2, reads DAGVTQSPTHLIKTRGQQVTLRCSPKSGHDTVSWYQQALGQGPQFIFQYYEEEERQRGNFPDRFSGHQFPNYSSELNVNALLLGDSALYLCASMAEFDYGYTFGSGTRLTVV.

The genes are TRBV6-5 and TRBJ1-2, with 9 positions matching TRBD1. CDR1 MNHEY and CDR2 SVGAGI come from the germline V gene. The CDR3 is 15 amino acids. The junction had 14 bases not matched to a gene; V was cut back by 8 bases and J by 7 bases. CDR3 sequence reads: CASSANLQGAGGYTF. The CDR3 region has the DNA TGTGCCAGCTCCGCCAACCTACAGGGGGCGGGTGGCTACACCTTC.